The 30 T cell receptor beta chains below come from one sample, sequenced in a study of blood T cell repertoires in COVID-19. Generated by immunoSEQ multiplex PCR, the TCRdb table keeps only in-frame clones and is missing some. The sample has 200,000 to 250,000 clones, about nine tenths seen once. The sample taken for sequencing was PBMCs or T cells enriched from blood (not recorded which). Source of these receptors: a man aged 45-65 years who had been exposed to COVID-19.

The rearrangement links TRBV11-3 to TRBJ1-3, with D possibly being TRBD1 (6 bases). From germline, CDR1 is SGHNT and CDR2 YENEEA. The V gene lost 2 bases and the J gene lost 4 bases, with 12 bases spanning the gap. This CDR3 spans 15 amino acids. The CDR3 protein is CASSLRLGAGNTIYF. CDR3 nucleotide sequence: TGTGCCAGCAGCTTACGGTTGGGGGCCGGAAACACCATATATTTT.

The chain links TRBV7-6 to TRBJ1-1; D is possibly TRBD1 (6 bases). Between the trimmed V and J ends, which lost 1 base and 0 bases, there was a span of 9 bases. This CDR3 contains 15 residues. The germline CDR1 and CDR2 sequences are SGHVS and FNYEAQ. CDR3 sequence reads: CASSLVDRMNTEAFF. CDR3 bases: TGTGCCAGCAGCTTAGTTGACAGGATGAACACTGAAGCTTTCTTT.

This clone was picked up a small number of times. Other DNA sequences from this sample encode an identical CDR3 as well. The V and J genes are TRBV5-1 and TRBJ1-2, with a possible D match to TRBD1 (6 bases). V was trimmed by 4 bases and J by 1 base, leaving 8 bases between them. In germline, CDR1 is SGHRS, CDR2 YFSETQ. The CDR3 sequence is 13 residues long. The CDR3 here is CASSPDSNYGYTF. Here the CDR3 DNA reads TGCGCCAGCAGCCCGGACAGTAACTATGGCTACACCTTC.

The gene calls are TRBV29-1 and TRBJ2-3, with 12 bases aligning to TRBD2. J gave up 4 bases and V 7 bases, and 15 bases lay outside the gene matches. The CDR3 length is 17 residues. Per germline, CDR1 SQVTM and CDR2 ANQGSEA. This CDR3 reads CSGRAKRTSGIPDTQYF. The CDR3 nucleotides are TGCAGCGGCAGAGCGAAACGGACTAGCGGGATTCCAGATACGCAGTATTTT.

The chain has TRBV25-1 and TRBJ2-2; 7 bases line up with TRBD1. Germline loops: CDR1 MGHDK, CDR2 SYGVNS. Trimming cost V 4 bases and J 3 bases; bases outside gene matches: 5. The CDR3 is 15 amino acids. The CDR3 sequence: CASSAPGQHTGELFF. In nucleotides, the CDR3 is TGTGCCAGCAGTGCCCCGGGACAGCACACCGGGGAGCTGTTTTTT.

The V gene is TRBV2, the J gene TRBJ2-7, with a possible D match to TRBD1 (6 bases). The CDR3 extends over 14 amino acids. The V end was cut by 6 bases, the J end by 2 bases, with 14 bases between. Germline V gene data show CDR1 as SNHLY and CDR2 as FYNNEI. CDR3 loop: CASRPDRYAYEQYV. The CDR3 region has the DNA TGTGCCAGCAGACCCGACAGGTACGCCTACGAGCAGTACGTC.

The chain couples TRBV5-1 to TRBJ1-1; 9 nucleotides agree with TRBD1. This CDR3 region has 16 residues. V trimming: 2 bases; J trimming: 1 base; junction bases outside the gene matches: 6. The germline CDR1 and CDR2 sequences are SGHRS and YFSETQ. Here the CDR3 reads CASSLQGAHGNTEAFF. As DNA, the CDR3 is TGCGCCAGCAGCTTACAGGGGGCTCATGGGAACACTGAAGCTTTCTTT.

The CDR3 spells CATTGTSSTGELFF. Here the CDR3 DNA reads TGTGCCACCACCGGGACTAGCAGCACCGGGGAGCTGTTTTTT. This chain uses TRBV11-2 with TRBJ2-2; TRBD2 matches at 9 bases. Germline V gene data show CDR1 as SGHAT and CDR2 as FQNNGV. This CDR3 has 14 amino acids. J gave up 4 bases and V 10 bases, and 7 bases lay outside the gene matches. The complete variable domain, with remaining parts taken from reference TRBV11-2 and TRBJ2-2, reads EAGVAQSPRYKIIEKRQSVAFWCNPISGHATLYWYQQILGQGPKLLIQFQNNGVVDDSQLPKDRFSAERLKGVDSTLKIQPAKLEDSAVYLCATTGTSSTGELFFGEGSRLTVL.

This chain links TRBV24-1 with TRBJ2-1; 9 nucleotides line up with TRBD1. The junction had 3 bases not matched to a gene; V was cut back by 7 bases and J by 6 bases. From germline, CDR1 is KGHDR and CDR2 SFDVKD. The length of the CDR3 is 13 residues. The CDR3 reads CATRGTGSNEQFF. The CDR3 DNA reads as TGTGCCACCAGGGGGACAGGGAGCAATGAGCAGTTCTTC.

This clone was counted only a few times. The chain carries TRBV19 and TRBJ1-1; D uncertain. The germline V and J ends were trimmed by 3 bases and 4 bases, with 12 bases remaining between them. The CDR3 extends over 14 amino acids. CDR1 and CDR2 (germline): LNHDA, SQIVND (reference sequence). This CDR3 is CASSIYEGRTEAFF. For the CDR3, the DNA is TGTGCCAGTAGTATCTATGAGGGCCGCACTGAAGCTTTCTTT. Full variable domain (remainder filled in from reference TRBV19 and TRBJ1-1): DGGITQSPKYLFRKEGQNVTLSCEQNLNHDAMYWYRQDPGQGLRLIYYSQIVNDFQKGDIAEGYSVSREKKESFPLTVTSAQKNPTAFYLCASSIYEGRTEAFFGQGTRLTVV.

This chain uses TRBV24-1 with TRBJ1-1; tentative D call: TRBD1 (5 bases). The CDR3 length is 13 residues. CDR1 is KGHDR and CDR2 is SFDVKD in the germline V gene. Trimming stripped 10 bases from V and 2 bases from J, with 13 bases between. CDR3 loop: CATQQGRNTEAFF. In DNA, the CDR3 is TGTGCCACTCAGCAGGGCCGAAACACTGAAGCTTTCTTT.

The chain recombines TRBV5-1 with TRBJ2-7; 7 nucleotides match TRBD1. J was trimmed by 7 bases and V by 0 bases; bases with no gene match: 10. CDR3 length equals 15 residues. Germline loops: CDR1 SGHRS, CDR2 YFSETQ. The CDR3 bases are TGCGCCAGCAGCTTGGGGGGGACAGCGGACCGGGAGCAGTACTTC. This sequence encodes CASSLGGTADREQYF.

With regard to this clone: One junction end does not reproduce the germline sequence, and a read error may be involved. This chain connects TRBV30 to TRBJ2-2; TRBD1 matches 11 bases. CDR3 size: 14 residues. Looked up from germline, CDR1 is GTSNPN and CDR2 is SVGIG (reference sequence). The CDR3 reads CAWRTGGTSGKLFF. The CDR3 nucleotides are TGTGCCTGGCGGACAGGGGGCACTTCCGGGAAGCTGTTTTTT.

Concerning this clone: This CDR3 is also generated by other DNA sequences in the sample. The V and J genes are TRBV5-1 and TRBJ2-1, with D perhaps matching TRBD2 (6 bases). This CDR3 comprises 15 residues. Germline V gene lookup returns CDR1 SGHRS and CDR2 YFSETQ. Trimming removed 0 bases at V and 2 bases at J, with 9 bases between. This CDR3 reads CASSLVGGAYNEQFF. The CDR3 bases are TGCGCCAGCAGCTTGGTGGGGGGAGCCTACAATGAGCAGTTCTTC.

In its sample, this clone was seen a few times. The chain joins TRBV29-1 to TRBJ1-4, with D possibly TRBD1 on 6 matching bases. Germline V CDR1 and CDR2: SQVTM, ANQGSEA. This CDR3 comprises 15 residues. Trimming left V 1 base short and J 4 bases short, with 13 bases between. CDR3 coding DNA: TGCAGCGTTGAAGGTCTGACAGGAAATAATGAAAAACTGTTTTTT. This translates into CSVEGLTGNNEKLFF.

This chain joins TRBV4-1 and TRBJ1-3, with no clear D. Between the trimmed V and J ends, which lost 0 bases and 4 bases, there was a span of 16 bases. This CDR3 is built from 17 residues. Germline CDR1 MGHRA, CDR2 YSYEKL. The CDR3 loop reads CASSQDRSPLLGNTIYF. DNA of the CDR3: TGCGCCAGCAGCCAAGATCGCAGTCCTCTTTTGGGAAACACCATATATTTT.

The chain carries TRBV5-1 and TRBJ2-7; D is possibly TRBD2 (6 bases). Germline CDR1 is SGHRS and CDR2 is YFSETQ. CDR3 length equals 18 residues. V was pared by 4 bases and J by 2 bases, with 25 bases between. CDR3 DNA: TGCGCCAGCAGCCTTAAGGGTGGAGGGCGCTTTGAGCCCTACGAGCAGTACGTC. This codes for CASSLKGGGRFEPYEQYV.

The rearrangement links TRBV4-2 to TRBJ1-5; D gene ambiguous. This CDR3 comprises 13 residues. Per the germline V gene, CDR1 is LGHNA and CDR2 is YNFKEQ. V was clipped by 0 bases and J by 5 bases, with 5 bases between them. CDR3 residues: CASSQDSDQPQHF. In DNA form, the CDR3 reads TGTGCCAGCAGCCAAGATAGTGATCAGCCCCAGCATTTT.

Here the CDR3 reads CASSLRGGFGGYTF. The CDR3 bases are TGTGCCAGCAGCCTCCGGGGGGGGTTCGGTGGCTACACCTTC. V gene TRBV3-1 (or the pseudogene TRBV3-2) combines with J gene TRBJ1-2, with a tentative D call TRBD1 (5 bases). CDR3 length equals 14 residues. With 4 bases removed from V and 7 bases from J, the gap between germline ends came to 16 bases. Germline CDR1 LGHDT, CDR2 YNNKEL (reference sequence).

J is TRBJ1-6 and V is TRBV6-4; a weak D match, TRBD1 (6 bases). Germline loops: CDR1 MRHNA, CDR2 SNTAGT. The CDR3 consists of 14 residues. Trimming stripped 3 bases from V and 10 bases from J, with 13 bases between. The CDR3 nucleotides read TGTGCCAGCAGTGAGATACAGGGTGGGTCACCCCTCCACTTT. Translating gives CASSEIQGGSPLHF.

The chain carries TRBV2 and TRBJ1-5; TRBD1 aligns across 9 bases. The CDR3 covers 14 residues. The junction had 8 bases not matched to a gene; V was cut back by 6 bases and J by 8 bases. Germline V CDR1 and CDR2: SNHLY, FYNNEI. CDR3 coding DNA: TGTGCCAGCAGCGGGGACAGGGTCGCGGAGCCCCAGCATTTT. Translation gives CASSGDRVAEPQHF.

The V gene is TRBV5-5, the J gene TRBJ2-2, with D maybe TRBD1 (5 bases). There are 14 residues in the CDR3. Per the germline V gene, CDR1 is SGHKS and CDR2 is YYEKEE (reference sequence). Trimming removed 4 bases from V and 2 bases from J, with 9 bases in between. This CDR3 is CASSGQGNTGELFF. CDR3 in DNA: TGTGCCAGCAGCGGGCAGGGCAACACCGGGGAGCTGTTTTTT.

The V and J genes are TRBV6-6 and TRBJ2-7, with 8 bases lining up with TRBD1. After removal of 2 bases from V and 1 base from J, the junction contained 4 bases not matched to a gene. The CDR3 has 15 amino acids. CDR1 and CDR2 from the germline V gene are MNHNY and SVGAGI (reference sequence). The CDR3 loop is CASSYGQGASYEQYF. DNA for the CDR3: TGTGCCAGCAGTTACGGGCAGGGGGCATCCTACGAGCAGTACTTC.

This clone showed up just once. This chain uses TRBV6-4 with TRBJ1-1; no reliable D call. Germline V gene lookup returns CDR1 MRHNA and CDR2 SNTAGT. The V and J ends lost 6 bases and 0 bases respectively, with 8 bases between them. This CDR3 contains 13 residues. The CDR3 region is CASRASLNTEAFF. The DNA for the CDR3 is TGTGCCAGCAGGGCCTCTTTGAACACTGAAGCTTTCTTT.

This chain uses TRBV5-1 with TRBJ1-2; 8 bases are shared with TRBD1. The germline V gene has CDR1 SGHRS and CDR2 YFSETQ. Unmatched junction bases numbered 11, after V lost 5 bases and J lost 8 bases. The CDR3 runs to 14 residues. The CDR3 nucleotides read TGCGCCAGCAGACCTATAGACAGGGGAGGCGGCTACACCTTC. It encodes CASRPIDRGGGYTF.

The rearrangement links TRBV14 to TRBJ2-7, with D tentatively TRBD1 (5 bases). The CDR3 spans 13 residues. The V end lost 5 bases, the J end lost 7 bases, and 15 bases lay between the germline ends. The germline gives CDR1 SGHDN, CDR2 FVKESK. For the CDR3, the DNA is TGTGCCAGCAGCGACAGAGTCTGGGGAGAGCAGTACGTC. This codes for CASSDRVWGEQYV.

This chain connects TRBV18 to TRBJ1-2; 8 positions match TRBD1. CDR1 KGHSH and CDR2 LQKENI come from the germline V gene. V shed 2 bases and J 6 bases; nucleotides not matched to a gene: 17. CDR3 size: 18 residues. This CDR3 is CASSPRVLGRTGMDGYTF. For the CDR3, the DNA is TGTGCCAGCTCACCAAGGGTGCTTGGAAGGACAGGGATGGATGGCTACACCTTC.

This chain connects TRBV19 to TRBJ2-2; 7 bases map to TRBD1. Germline V gene sequence: CDR1 LNHDA, CDR2 SQIVND (reference sequence). CDR3 size: 14 residues. The V segment lost 4 bases and the J segment 6 bases; nucleotides outside the gene matches: 5. The CDR3 protein is CASSKTGVAGELFF. The CDR3 DNA is TGTGCCAGTAGTAAAACAGGGGTGGCCGGGGAGCTGTTTTTT.

The gene calls are TRBV5-1 and TRBJ2-5; D is perhaps TRBD1 (6 bases). V was shortened by 6 bases and J by 6 bases, with 15 bases between the two germline ends. Germline V gene lookup returns CDR1 SGHRS and CDR2 YFSETQ. The CDR3 has 13 residues. CDR3 in amino acids: CASTTITGQTQYF. CDR3 coding DNA: TGCGCCAGCACGACCATAACAGGGCAGACCCAGTACTTC. Full variable domain (remainder filled in from reference TRBV5-1 and TRBJ2-5): KAGVTQTPRYLIKTRGQQVTLSCSPISGHRSVSWYQQTPGQGLQFLFEYFSETQRNKGNFPGRFSGRQFSNSRSEMNVSTLELGDSALYLCASTTITGQTQYFGPGTRLLVL.

The rearrangement joins TRBV6-4 to TRBJ2-2; TRBD1 agrees at 7 bases. Germline V gene sequence: CDR1 MRHNA, CDR2 SNTAGT. V lost 6 bases and J lost 4; bases outside the gene matches: 5. The length of the CDR3 is 14 residues. For the CDR3, the DNA is TGTGCCAGCAGCTGGACAGGTTTCACCGGGGAGCTGTTTTTT. Translated: CASSWTGFTGELFF.